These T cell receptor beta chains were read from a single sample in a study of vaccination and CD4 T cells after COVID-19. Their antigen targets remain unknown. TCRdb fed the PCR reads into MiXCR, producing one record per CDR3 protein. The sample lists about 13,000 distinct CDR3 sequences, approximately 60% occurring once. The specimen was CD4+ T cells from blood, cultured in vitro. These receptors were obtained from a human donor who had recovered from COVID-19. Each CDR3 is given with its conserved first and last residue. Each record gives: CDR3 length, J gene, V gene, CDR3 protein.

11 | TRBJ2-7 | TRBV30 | CASGLGHEQYF
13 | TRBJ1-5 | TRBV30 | CAWSGQKNQPQHF
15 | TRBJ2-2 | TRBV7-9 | CASSLGQGDTGELFF
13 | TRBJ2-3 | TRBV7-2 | CASSLTGSDTQYF
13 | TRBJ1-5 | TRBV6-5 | CASSYGGNQPQHF
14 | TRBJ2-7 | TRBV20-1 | CSASKLPVTYEQYF
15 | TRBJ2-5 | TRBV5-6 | CASSFGTGSQETQYF
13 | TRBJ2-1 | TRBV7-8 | CASSVDTSDEQFF
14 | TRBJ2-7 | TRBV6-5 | CASSYSGIDYEQYF
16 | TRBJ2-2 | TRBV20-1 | CSASPFGTGGTGELFF
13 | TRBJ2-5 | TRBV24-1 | CATMGVWEETQYF
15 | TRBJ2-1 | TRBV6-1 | CASSQIAGLANEQFF
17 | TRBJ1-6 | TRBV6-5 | CASSYRRTLTDNSPLHF
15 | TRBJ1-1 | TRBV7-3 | CASSPGAGVNTEAFF
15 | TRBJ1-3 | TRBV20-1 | CSARDISPDGNTIYF
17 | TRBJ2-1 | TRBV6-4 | CASSDSFSANSYNEQFF
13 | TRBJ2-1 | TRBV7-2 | CASGPRGYNEQFF